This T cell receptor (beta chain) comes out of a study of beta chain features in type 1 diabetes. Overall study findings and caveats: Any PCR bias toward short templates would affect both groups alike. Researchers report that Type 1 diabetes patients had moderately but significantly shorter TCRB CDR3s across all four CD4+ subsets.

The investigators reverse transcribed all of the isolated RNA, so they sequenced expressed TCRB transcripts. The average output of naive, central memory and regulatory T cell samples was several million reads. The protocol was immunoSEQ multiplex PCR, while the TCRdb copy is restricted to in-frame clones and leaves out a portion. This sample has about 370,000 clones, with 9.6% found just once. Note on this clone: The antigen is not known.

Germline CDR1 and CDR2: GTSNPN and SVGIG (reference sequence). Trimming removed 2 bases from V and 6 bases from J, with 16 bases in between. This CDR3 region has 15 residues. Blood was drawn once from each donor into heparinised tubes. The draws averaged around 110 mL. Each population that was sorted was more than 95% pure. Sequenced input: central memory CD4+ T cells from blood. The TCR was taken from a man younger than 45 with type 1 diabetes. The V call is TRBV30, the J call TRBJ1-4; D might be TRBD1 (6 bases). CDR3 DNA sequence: TGTGCCTGGAGTCCCCGGGACATTCGGTATGAAAAACTGTTTTTT. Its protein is CAWSPRDIRYEKLFF.